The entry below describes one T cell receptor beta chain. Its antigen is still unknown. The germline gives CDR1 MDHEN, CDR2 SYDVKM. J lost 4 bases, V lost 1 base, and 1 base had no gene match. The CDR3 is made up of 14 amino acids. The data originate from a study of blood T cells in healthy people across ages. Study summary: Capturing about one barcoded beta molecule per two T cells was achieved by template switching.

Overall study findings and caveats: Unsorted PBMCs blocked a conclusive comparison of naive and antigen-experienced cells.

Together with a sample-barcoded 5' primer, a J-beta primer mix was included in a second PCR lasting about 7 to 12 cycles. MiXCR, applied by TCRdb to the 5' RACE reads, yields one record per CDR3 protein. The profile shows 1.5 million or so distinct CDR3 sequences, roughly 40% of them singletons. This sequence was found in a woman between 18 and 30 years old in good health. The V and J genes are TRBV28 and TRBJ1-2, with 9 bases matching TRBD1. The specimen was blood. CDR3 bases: TGTGCCAGCAGTTTATCGGACAGGGGCTATGGCTACACCTTC. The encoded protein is CASSLSDRGYGYTF.